This T cell receptor beta chain was obtained from a study of blood T cell repertoires in COVID-19 (dated by TCRdb to 2019 to 2021). With respect to the entire study: The collaborator samples originated in the United States, Italy and Spain and spanned the acute and convalescent phases of COVID-19. Nearly every sample came with metadata listing a de-identified subject ID, COVID-19 status, age in years and sex. The material from the prospective study consisted of cDNA or gDNA derived from T cells, B-cell-depleted T cells, or PBMCs. The repertoires were released in a freely available public database meant as a resource for research on the immune response to SARS-CoV-2. The samples were drawn from the first 160 participants of the ongoing ImmuneRACE study and from 1,254 subjects provided by 6 global collaborators. Where available, HLA class I and class II types were obtained from metadata supplied by the sample provider rather than from assay-based typing. Deeply sampled blood TCRbeta repertoires from subjects exposed to, actively infected with, or recovered from COVID-19 were included in the dataset. Results the study describes overall, beyond this receptor: Clinical and demographic metadata were provided uncurated, with the amount varying by source and participant.

CDR1 and CDR2 are read off the germline V gene as SNHLY and FYNNEI. The CDR3 sequence holds 14 residues, the cysteine and phenylalanine included. Of all the DNA, just the CDR3 is kept, 42 bases in frame from base 1. V gives up 5 bases and J gives up 0 bases, and the segment between their germline ends measures 8 bases. Whole blood was collected in K2EDTA tubes by collaborating institutions according to the institutions' own protocols. Collaborator samples were shipped for TCRbeta analysis as frozen whole blood, isolated PBMCs, or DNA extracted from either sample type. TCRbeta CDR3 regions were amplified from genomic DNA using the immunoSEQ Assay, a bias-controlled multiplex PCR. Concerning the study's data processing: The number of nucleated cells in each sample was estimated from the amplification of reference gene primers within the assay. To quantify the absolute abundance of each unique TCRbeta CDR3 rearrangement, sequence reads were collapsed and filtered. For each sample, productive Simpson clonality was calculated by taking the square root of Simpson's diversity index across productive rearrangements. TCRdb obtained this table from immuneACCESS and retained in-frame rearrangements with V and J assigned. These tables miss some clones; where compared with another copy, unresolved V genes account for less than half of the shortfall, and the remainder is unexplained. D and trimming come from the DNA, and the V and J calls and clone size come from that table. Counted in this sample were approximately 92,000 clones; 84% of them appeared once. Clones ranked in the top ten supply 1.5% to 2.5% of the sample.

With respect to this clone: Its antigen has not been determined. Base qualities are missing; no much larger clone stands one base away.

The chain is assembled from TRBV2 and TRBJ1-3, with the D gene too uncertain to name. The clonotype originates from a man aged 70-80 years with active or convalescent COVID-19. Source material: peripheral blood. The CDR3 protein: CASSPGVSGNTIYF. The DNA reads as follows: TGTGCCAGCAGTCCCGGGGTCTCTGGAAACACCATATATTTT.